This T cell receptor (beta chain) was profiled in a study of blood T cell repertoires in COVID-19. In the study overall: Samples of COVID-19 (acute and convalescent) were obtained from the United States, Italy and Spain.

In the study's own analysis: How many nucleated cells were present was estimated from reference gene primer amplification. Produced via immunoSEQ multiplex PCR; TCRdb's table is partial and in-frame only. That table is the source of V, J and clone size, and D and trimming were worked out from the DNA. The sample comprises more than 60,000 clones, around 88% of which are singletons, and nearly 5% rests with the top ten. Germline values: CDR1 DFQATT, CDR2 SNEGSKA (reference sequence). Trimming took 6 bases from V and 5 from J, leaving 7 bases between them. This CDR3 is built from 10 residues. Material: peripheral blood. The chain links TRBV20-1 to TRBJ2-5, with D possibly matching TRBD2 (6 bases). The clonotype comes from a woman older than 75 with active or convalescent COVID-19. The CDR3 nucleotides read TGCAGTGCACGGGGGGAGACCCAGTACTTC. Encoded protein: CSARGETQYF.